This TCR beta chain stems from a study of shared clonotypes between healthy human individuals. The CDR3 is made up of 15 amino acids. The V gene's germline CDR1 is SGHAT and CDR2 FQNNGV. V lost 6 bases and J lost 4, with 18 bases in between. Overall study results and limits: Memory subsets generally showed lower estimated richness than naive subsets.

Assay runs were performed at deep level. Every subset had its genomic DNA shared out evenly among several immunoSEQ plates. Produced via immunoSEQ multiplex PCR; TCRdb's table is partial and in-frame only. The sample consists of 180,000 or so clones, over 85% of them appearing once. With respect to this clone: No antigen is known for it.

Sequencing used naive CD4+ T cells sorted from blood. This sample's subset: CD45RA+ positively selected. The chain joins TRBV11-2 to TRBJ1-1; D remains unclear. The origin of this receptor is a woman between 25 and 40 years old in good health. This chain's CDR3 is CASRYPRGQTTEAFF. In nucleotides, the CDR3 is TGTGCCAGCAGATACCCCCGAGGGCAGACCACTGAAGCTTTCTTT.